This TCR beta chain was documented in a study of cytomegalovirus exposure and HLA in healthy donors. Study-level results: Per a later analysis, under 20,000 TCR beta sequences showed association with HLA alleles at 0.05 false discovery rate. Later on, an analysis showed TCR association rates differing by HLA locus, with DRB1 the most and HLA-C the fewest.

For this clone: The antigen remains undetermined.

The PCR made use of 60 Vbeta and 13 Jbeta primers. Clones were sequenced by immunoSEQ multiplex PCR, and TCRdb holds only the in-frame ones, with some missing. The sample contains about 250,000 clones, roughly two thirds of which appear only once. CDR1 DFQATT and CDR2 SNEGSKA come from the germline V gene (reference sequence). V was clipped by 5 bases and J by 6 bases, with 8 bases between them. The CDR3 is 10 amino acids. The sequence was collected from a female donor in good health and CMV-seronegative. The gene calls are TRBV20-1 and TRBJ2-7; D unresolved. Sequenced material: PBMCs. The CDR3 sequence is CSAEPSEQYF. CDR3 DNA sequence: TGCAGTGCTGAGCCTAGCGAGCAGTACTTC.